This T cell receptor beta chain was sequenced during a study of blood T cell repertoires in COVID-19. For the study at large: T cells, B-cell-depleted T cells, or PBMCs provided the cDNA or gDNA that served as material.

TCRdb keeps only in-frame clones here, not all; method: immunoSEQ multiplex PCR. The sample includes 250,000 to 350,000 clones, 90% to 95% of them seen just once. Per germline, CDR1 MNHEY and CDR2 SMNVEV (reference sequence). V lost 5 bases to trimming and J lost 6 bases, with 11 bases between them. This CDR3 spans 14 amino acids. The sample consisted of peripheral blood. The clonotype comes from a woman aged 30 to 39 with COVID-19, enrolled during active disease. The J gene is TRBJ1-6, the V gene TRBV27; tentative D call: TRBD1 (5 bases). This CDR3 reads CASSLDSSNSPLHF. The DNA of the CDR3 is TGTGCCAGCAGTCTCGACAGTTCTAATTCACCCCTCCACTTT.